The entry that follows covers one TCR beta chain sequence. Its antigen is not known. This sample is part of a study of OX40 agonist ivuxolimab in advanced cancers. Notes on the study in general: Mean expanded clone counts were higher in CD8+ than CD4+ T cells. Certain nonresponders likewise exhibited a low normalized T-cell clonal expansion. Circulating CD4+ and CD8+ T cells showed clonal expansion by week 6 at 0.1 to 3.0 mg/kg.

Samples of blood were obtained at baseline, on cycle 4 day 1, and on cycle 7 day 1. This CDR3 has 14 residues. V lost 2 bases and J lost 5, with 14 bases in between. The germline gives CDR1 SGHNT, CDR2 YYREEE (reference sequence). Sequenced by immunoSEQ multiplex PCR; TCRdb stores in-frame clones only, minus some. Among fewer than 85,000 clones, about 85% were seen once, and the ten largest hold around 0.5%. The chain links TRBV5-4 to TRBJ2-7, with D perhaps matching TRBD1 (5 bases). The clonotype comes from an adult with an advanced solid tumor such as melanoma, head and neck, liver or kidney cancer. The sequencing here drew on CD4+ or CD8+ T cells sorted from blood, taken in a trial of the OX40 agonist ivuxolimab. In DNA form, the CDR3 reads TGTGCCAGCAGCTTTCCCACAGGATCCCACGAGCAGTACTTC. It encodes CASSFPTGSHEQYF.